Reported below is one T cell receptor beta chain. Its antigen is not identified. Researchers used 5'RACE with constant-segment primers to make TCR alpha and TCR beta cDNA libraries that carry sample barcodes and UMIs. TCRdb called the 5' RACE reads again in MiXCR, with one record for every CDR3 protein. The sample has 250,000 to 350,000 distinct CDR3 sequences, around 15% seen once. There are 16 residues in the CDR3. Trimming removed 0 bases from V and 4 bases from J; junction bases left unmatched: 5. Germline assignment: CDR1 LGHNA and CDR2 YSLEER. The sample is drawn from a study of T-cell memory formation after mild COVID-19. Overall study context: Clusters of TCRs were largely donor specific. Broader study findings: CD4+ clones that contracted lay mainly in CM and EM; CD8+ ones lay in EMRA. Pre-infection memory showed some responding clones, and this suggested that cross-reactive memory joined.

This TCR derives from a man aged 18 to 30 who had mild COVID-19 (a few samples of this study predate the infection). Cell type and time point are not known. Specimen: PBMCs or a T cell subset sorted from them (not recorded which). The chain joins TRBV4-3 to TRBJ2-3, with TRBD2 identical over 9 bases. The CDR3 nucleotides are TGCGCCAGCAGCCAAGAGGTCGGCGGGGGGGCAGATACGCAGTATTTT. This gives the protein CASSQEVGGGADTQYF.